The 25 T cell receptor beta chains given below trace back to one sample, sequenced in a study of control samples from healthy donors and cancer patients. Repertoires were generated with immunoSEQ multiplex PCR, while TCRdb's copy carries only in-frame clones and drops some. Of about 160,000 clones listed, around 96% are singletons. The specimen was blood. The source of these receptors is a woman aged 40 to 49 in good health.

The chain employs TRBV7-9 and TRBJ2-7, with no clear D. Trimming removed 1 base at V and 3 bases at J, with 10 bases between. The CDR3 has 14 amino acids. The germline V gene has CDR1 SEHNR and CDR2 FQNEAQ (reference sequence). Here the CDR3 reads CASSLGPLGYEQYF. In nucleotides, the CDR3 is TGTGCCAGCAGCTTAGGACCCTTGGGCTACGAGCAGTACTTC. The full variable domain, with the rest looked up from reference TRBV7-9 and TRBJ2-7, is DTGVSQNPRHKITKRGQNVTFRCDPISEHNRLYWYRQTLGQGPEFLTYFQNEAQLEKSRLLSDRFSAERPKGSFSTLEIQRTEQGDSAMYLCASSLGPLGYEQYFGPGTRLTVT.

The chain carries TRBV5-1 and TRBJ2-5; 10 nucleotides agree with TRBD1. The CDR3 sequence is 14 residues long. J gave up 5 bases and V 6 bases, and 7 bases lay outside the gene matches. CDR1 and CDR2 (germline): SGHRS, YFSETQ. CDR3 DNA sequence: TGCGCCAGCACCTCGGGACAGGGGTCCGAGACCCAGTACTTC. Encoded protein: CASTSGQGSETQYF. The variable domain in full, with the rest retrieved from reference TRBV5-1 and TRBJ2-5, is KAGVTQTPRYLIKTRGQQVTLSCSPISGHRSVSWYQQTPGQGLQFLFEYFSETQRNKGNFPGRFSGRQFSNSRSEMNVSTLELGDSALYLCASTSGQGSETQYFGPGTRLLVL.

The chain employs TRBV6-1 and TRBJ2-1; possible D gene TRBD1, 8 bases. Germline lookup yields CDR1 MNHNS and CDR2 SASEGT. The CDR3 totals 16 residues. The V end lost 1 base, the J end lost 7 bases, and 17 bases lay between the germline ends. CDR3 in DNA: TGTGCCAGCAGTGAAGGCCCCTACAGGGGGGGGAATGAGCAGTTCTTC. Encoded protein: CASSEGPYRGGNEQFF.

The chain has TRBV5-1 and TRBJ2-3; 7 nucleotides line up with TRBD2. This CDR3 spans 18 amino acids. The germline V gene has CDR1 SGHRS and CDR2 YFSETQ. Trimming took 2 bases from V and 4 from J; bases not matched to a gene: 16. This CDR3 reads CASSFTPGRDYGADTQYF. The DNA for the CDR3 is TGCGCCAGCAGCTTTACCCCTGGACGGGACTATGGGGCAGATACGCAGTATTTT.

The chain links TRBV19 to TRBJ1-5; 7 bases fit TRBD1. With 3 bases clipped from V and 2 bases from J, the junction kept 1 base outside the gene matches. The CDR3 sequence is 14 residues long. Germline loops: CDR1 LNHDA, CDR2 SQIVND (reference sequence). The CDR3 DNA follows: TGTGCCAGTAGTATTCAGGGGGGCAATCAGCCCCAGCATTTT. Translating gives CASSIQGGNQPQHF.

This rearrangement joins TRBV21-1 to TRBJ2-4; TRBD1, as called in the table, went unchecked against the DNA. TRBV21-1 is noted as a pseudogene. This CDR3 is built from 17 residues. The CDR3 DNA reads TGTGCCAGCAGCAAATGCTGGGACACGGCAGCCAAAAACATTCAGTACTTC. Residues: CASSKCWDTAAKNIQYF.

CDR3 sequence: CASSEKLQGVTEAFF. The DNA for the CDR3 is TGTGCCAGCAGTGAAAAGTTACAGGGGGTGACTGAAGCTTTCTTT. The J gene is TRBJ1-1, the V gene TRBV6-1, with 8 bases that match TRBD1. The CDR3 totals 15 residues. CDR1 MNHNS and CDR2 SASEGT come from the germline V gene. J gave up 5 bases and V 2 bases, and 7 bases lay outside the gene matches.

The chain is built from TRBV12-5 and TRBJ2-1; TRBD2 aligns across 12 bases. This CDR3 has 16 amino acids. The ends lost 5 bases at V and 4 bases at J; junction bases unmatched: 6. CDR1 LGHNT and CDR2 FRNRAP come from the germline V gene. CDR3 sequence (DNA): TGTGCTAGTGGTCCCCCCCTAGCGGGGGGGTACAATGAGCAGTTCTTC. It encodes CASGPPLAGGYNEQFF.

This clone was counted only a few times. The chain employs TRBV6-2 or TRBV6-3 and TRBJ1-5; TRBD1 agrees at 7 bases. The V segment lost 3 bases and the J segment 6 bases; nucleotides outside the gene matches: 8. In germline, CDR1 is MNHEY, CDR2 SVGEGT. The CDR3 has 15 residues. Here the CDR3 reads CASSYRDRERQPQHF. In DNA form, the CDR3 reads TGTGCCAGCAGTTATCGAGACAGGGAGCGTCAGCCCCAGCATTTT.

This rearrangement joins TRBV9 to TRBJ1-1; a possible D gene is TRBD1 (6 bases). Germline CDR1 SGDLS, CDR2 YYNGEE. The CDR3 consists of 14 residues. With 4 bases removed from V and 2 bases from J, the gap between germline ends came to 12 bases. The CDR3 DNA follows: TGTGCCAGCAGCACGGAGGGGGGCAACACTGAAGCTTTCTTT. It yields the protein CASSTEGGNTEAFF.

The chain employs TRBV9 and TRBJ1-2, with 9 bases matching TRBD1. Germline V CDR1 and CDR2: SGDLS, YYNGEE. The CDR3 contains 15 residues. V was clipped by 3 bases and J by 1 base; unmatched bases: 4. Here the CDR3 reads CASSADRGNNYGYTF. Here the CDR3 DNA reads TGTGCCAGCAGCGCGGACAGGGGCAATAACTATGGCTACACCTTC. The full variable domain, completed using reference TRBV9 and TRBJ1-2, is DSGVTQTPKHLITATGQRVTLRCSPRSGDLSVYWYQQSLDQGLQFLIQYYNGEERAKGNILERFSAQQFPDLHSELNLSSLELGDSALYFCASSADRGNNYGYTFGSGTRLTVV.

CDR3 sequence (DNA): TGCGCCAGCAGCCAAAGCCCCCTAGCGGGAGATAGGTACTTC. It specifies CASSQSPLAGDRYF. The chain uses TRBV4-3 and TRBJ2-7; 10 nucleotides align to TRBD2. V lost 2 bases and J lost 12; bases outside the gene matches: 10. Germline CDR1 reads LGHNA; CDR2 reads YSLEER. The CDR3 runs to 14 residues.

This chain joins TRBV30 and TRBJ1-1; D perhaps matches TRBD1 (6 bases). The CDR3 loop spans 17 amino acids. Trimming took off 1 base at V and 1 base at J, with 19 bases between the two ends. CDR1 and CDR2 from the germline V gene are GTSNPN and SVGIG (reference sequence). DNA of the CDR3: TGTGCCTGGAGTGCCAAACTGCCGGGACAAACGAACACTGAAGCTTTCTTT. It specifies CAWSAKLPGQTNTEAFF.

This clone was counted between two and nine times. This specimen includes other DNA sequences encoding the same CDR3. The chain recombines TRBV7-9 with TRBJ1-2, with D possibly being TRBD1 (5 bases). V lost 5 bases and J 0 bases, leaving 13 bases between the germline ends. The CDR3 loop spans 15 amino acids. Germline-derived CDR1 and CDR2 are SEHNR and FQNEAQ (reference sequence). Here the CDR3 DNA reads TGTGCCAGCAGCCCCGCGAGGGGCACTAACTATGGCTACACCTTC. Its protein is CASSPARGTNYGYTF.

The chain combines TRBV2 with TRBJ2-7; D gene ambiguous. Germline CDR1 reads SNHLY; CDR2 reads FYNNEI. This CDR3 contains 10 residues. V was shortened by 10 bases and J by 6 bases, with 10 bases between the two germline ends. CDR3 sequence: CATRMGEQYF. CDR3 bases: TGTGCCACCCGGATGGGCGAGCAGTACTTC.

Here the CDR3 DNA reads TGTGCCAGCAGCTTTTCGGGAATGGGTTACGAGCAGTACTTC. Translation gives CASSFSGMGYEQYF. V usage is TRBV5-6 and J usage is TRBJ2-7; perhaps TRBD2 as D (5 bases). This CDR3 contains 14 residues. Germline CDR1 and CDR2: SGHDT and YYEEEE. The V and J ends lost 2 bases and 4 bases respectively, with 13 bases between them.

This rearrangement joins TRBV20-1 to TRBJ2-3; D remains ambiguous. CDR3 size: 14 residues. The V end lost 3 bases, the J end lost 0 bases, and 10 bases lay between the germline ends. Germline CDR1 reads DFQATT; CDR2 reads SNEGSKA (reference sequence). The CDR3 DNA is TGCAGTGCTAGTCCGCCCGCTAGCACAGATACGCAGTATTTT. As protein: CSASPPASTDTQYF.

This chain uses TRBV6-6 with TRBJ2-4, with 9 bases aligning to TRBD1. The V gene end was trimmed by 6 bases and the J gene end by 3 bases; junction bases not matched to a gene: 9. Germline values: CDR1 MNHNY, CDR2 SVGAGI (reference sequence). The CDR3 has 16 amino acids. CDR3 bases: TGTGCCAGCAGACGAAGACAGGGGGACCTCAAAAACATTCAGTACTTC. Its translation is CASRRRQGDLKNIQYF.

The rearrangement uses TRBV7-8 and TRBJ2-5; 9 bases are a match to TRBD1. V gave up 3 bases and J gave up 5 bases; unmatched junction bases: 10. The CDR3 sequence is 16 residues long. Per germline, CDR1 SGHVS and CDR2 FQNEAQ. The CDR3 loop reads CASSFSPGQGRETQYF. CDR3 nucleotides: TGTGCCAGCAGCTTTAGCCCGGGACAGGGTCGGGAGACCCAGTACTTC.

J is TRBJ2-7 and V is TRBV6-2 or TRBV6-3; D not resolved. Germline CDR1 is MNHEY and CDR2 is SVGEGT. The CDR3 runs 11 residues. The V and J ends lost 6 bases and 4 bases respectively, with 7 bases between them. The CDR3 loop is CASSMVYEQYF. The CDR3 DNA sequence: TGTGCCAGCAGCATGGTATACGAGCAGTACTTC.

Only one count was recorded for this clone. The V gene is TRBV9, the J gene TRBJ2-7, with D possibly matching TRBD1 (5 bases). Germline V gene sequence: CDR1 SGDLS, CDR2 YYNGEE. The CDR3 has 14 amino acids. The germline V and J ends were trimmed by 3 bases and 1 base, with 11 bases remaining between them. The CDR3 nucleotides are TGTGCCAGCAGCGCCGGACATGGATCCTACGAGCAGTACTTC. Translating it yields CASSAGHGSYEQYF.

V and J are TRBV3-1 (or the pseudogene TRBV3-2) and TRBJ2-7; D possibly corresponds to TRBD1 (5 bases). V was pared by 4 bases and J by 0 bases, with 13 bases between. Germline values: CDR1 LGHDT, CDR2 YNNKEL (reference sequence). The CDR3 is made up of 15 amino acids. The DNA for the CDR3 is TGTGCCAGCAGCCTAACACGACAGAGCTCCTACGAGCAGTACTTC. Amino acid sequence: CASSLTRQSSYEQYF.

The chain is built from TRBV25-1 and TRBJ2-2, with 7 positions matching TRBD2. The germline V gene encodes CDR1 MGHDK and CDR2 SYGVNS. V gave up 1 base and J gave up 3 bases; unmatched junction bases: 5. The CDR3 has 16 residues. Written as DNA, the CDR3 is TGTGCCAGCAGTGAATTGAGAGGGAGGGACACCGGGGAGCTGTTTTTT. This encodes CASSELRGRDTGELFF.

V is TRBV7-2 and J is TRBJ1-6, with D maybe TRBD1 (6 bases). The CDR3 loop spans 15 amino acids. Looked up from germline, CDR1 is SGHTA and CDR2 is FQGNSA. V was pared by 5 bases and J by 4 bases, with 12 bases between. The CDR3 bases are TGTGCCAGCAGCCCAGGACAGAAGTATAATTCACCCCTCCACTTT. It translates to CASSPGQKYNSPLHF. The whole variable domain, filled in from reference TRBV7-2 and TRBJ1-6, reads GAGVSQSPSNKVTEKGKDVELRCDPISGHTALYWYRQSLGQGLEFLIYFQGNSAPDKSGLPSDRFSAERTGGSVSTLTIQRTQQEDSAVYLCASSPGQKYNSPLHFGNGTRLTVT.

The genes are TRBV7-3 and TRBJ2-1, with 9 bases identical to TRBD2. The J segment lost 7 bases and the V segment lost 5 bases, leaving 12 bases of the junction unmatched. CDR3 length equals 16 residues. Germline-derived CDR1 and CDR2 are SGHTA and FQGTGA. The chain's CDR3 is CASSPLGLAGVNEQFF. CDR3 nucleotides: TGTGCCAGCAGCCCCCTTGGATTAGCGGGGGTGAATGAGCAGTTCTTC.